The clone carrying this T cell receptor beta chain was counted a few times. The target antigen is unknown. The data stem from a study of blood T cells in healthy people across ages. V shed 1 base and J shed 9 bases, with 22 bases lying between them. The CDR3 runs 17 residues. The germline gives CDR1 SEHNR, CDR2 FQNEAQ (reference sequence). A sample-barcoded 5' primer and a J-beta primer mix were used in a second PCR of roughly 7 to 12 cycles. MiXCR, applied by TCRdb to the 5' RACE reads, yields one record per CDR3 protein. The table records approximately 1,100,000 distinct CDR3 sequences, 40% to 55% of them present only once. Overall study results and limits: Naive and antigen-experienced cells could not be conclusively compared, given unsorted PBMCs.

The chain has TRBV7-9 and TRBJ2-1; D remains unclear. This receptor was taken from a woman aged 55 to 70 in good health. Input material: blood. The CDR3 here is CASSLVFNIEVSGEQFF. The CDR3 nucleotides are TGTGCCAGCAGCTTAGTTTTTAATATCGAGGTATCGGGTGAGCAGTTCTTC.